This entry features one T cell receptor (beta chain) sequence. Per donor, one heparinised blood draw averaged roughly 110 mL. CD4+ naive, central memory, regulatory and stem cell-like memory cells were sorted via CD45RO/CCR7/CD25/CD127/CD95/CD27. Germline CDR1 LNHDA, CDR2 SQIVND (reference sequence). This CDR3 spans 14 amino acids. With V trimmed by 3 bases and J by 7 bases, 6 bases remained unmatched. What was sequenced were expressed TCRB transcripts, since all of the isolated RNA had been reverse transcribed. TCRdb's copy holds only in-frame clones and misses some; the assay was immunoSEQ multiplex PCR. Among 450,000 to 550,000 clones listed, 25% to 35% were seen once. These data originate in a study of beta chain features in type 1 diabetes.

J is TRBJ1-5 and V is TRBV19, with 7 bases fitting TRBD1. Specimen: naive CD4+ T cells from blood. This receptor was identified in a man aged 18-30 years in good health. CDR3 coding DNA: TGTGCCAGTAGTATTGGGCAGGGGGGCCAGCCCCAGCATTTT. Translated, it gives CASSIGQGGQPQHF.